This T cell receptor (beta chain) was captured in a study of T cell responses to AZD1222 COVID-19 vaccine. About the research overall: Recipients boosted at about 4 weeks or about 12 weeks are pooled.

CDR3 size: 14 residues. The ends were cut back, 4 bases at V and 4 bases at J, with 13 bases in the middle. CDR1 and CDR2 (germline): SGHAT, FQNNGV. Worth noting for this clone: What it binds is not known.

Generated by immunoSEQ multiplex PCR, the TCRdb table keeps only in-frame clones and is missing some. The sample lists about 160,000 clones, almost 90% occurring once. Study-level findings and limits: A rise in Spike-specific TCR breadth and depth followed two AZD1222 doses.

This chain uses TRBV11-2 with TRBJ1-1; D is unclear. The sequence was collected from an adult in good health. Sequenced material: peripheral blood, taken on day 0 of AZD1222 vaccination. CDR3 loop: CASSSPTDLTEAFF. The CDR3 DNA sequence: TGTGCCAGCAGCTCCCCCACGGACCTCACTGAAGCTTTCTTT.